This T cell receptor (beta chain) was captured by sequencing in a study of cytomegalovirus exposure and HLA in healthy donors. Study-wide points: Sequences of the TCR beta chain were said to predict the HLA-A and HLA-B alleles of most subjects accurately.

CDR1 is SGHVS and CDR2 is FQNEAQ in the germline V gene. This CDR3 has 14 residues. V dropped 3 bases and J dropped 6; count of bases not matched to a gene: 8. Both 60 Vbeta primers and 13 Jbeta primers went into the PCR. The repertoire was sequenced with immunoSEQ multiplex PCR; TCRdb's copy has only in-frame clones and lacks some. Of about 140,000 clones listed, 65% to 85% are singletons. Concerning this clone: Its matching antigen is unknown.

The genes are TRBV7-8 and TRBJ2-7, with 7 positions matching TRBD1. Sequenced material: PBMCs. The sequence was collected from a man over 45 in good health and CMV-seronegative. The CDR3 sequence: CASSFRGGIFEQYF. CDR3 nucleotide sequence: TGTGCCAGCAGCTTCCGAGGGGGCATCTTCGAGCAGTACTTC.